The clone carrying this T cell receptor beta chain was counted only a few times. Its antigen is unidentified. The data belong to a study of human T cells and chemical hapten exposure. Across the study: Per-sample TCR yield variability stemmed mainly from small pooled library volume differences. Study results and limitations: Sensitizing with DPC caused no change in TCRs above 1 in 1000 frequency.

Trimming removed 3 bases from V and 3 bases from J, with 9 bases in between. Looked up from germline, CDR1 is SQVTM and CDR2 is ANQGSEA. This CDR3 contains 13 residues. Stated time point: pre-sensitization, week 0. The treatment denotes: therapeutic diphenylcyclopropenone sensitization with weekly scalp DPC. Samples of blood were obtained prior to the application of each patch test. Donation of samples came from alopecia patients who were 18 to 70 years old and suitable for DPC. TCRdb re-derived calls from the RACE reads in MiXCR, one entry per CDR3 protein. This sample has approximately 260,000 distinct CDR3 sequences, with roughly 8% found just once.

This specimen was whole blood, taken in connection with sensitization to the hapten diphenylcyclopropenone (DPC). The gene calls are TRBV29-1 and TRBJ1-5; D might be TRBD1 (5 bases). This TCR was sampled from a man between 18 and 29 years old with alopecia areata. Some clones in this sample may be carry-over from other donors' samples. For the CDR3, the DNA is TGCAGCGTTGACGGGGGACCCAATCAGCCCCAGCATTTT. It is translated as CSVDGGPNQPQHF.